These 3 T cell receptor beta chains were all obtained from the same sample, sequenced in a study of patients and donors after allogeneic stem cell transplantation. TCRdb reanalysed the RT-PCR reads using MiXCR and keeps one entry per CDR3 protein. The sample lists around 200,000 distinct CDR3 sequences; about 37% were seen once. Sequencing input: blood, either unsorted or a sorted T cell fraction (not recorded which). The receptor set was obtained from a human donor who was either an allogeneic HSCT recipient or a stem cell or donor lymphocyte infusion donor (not recorded which). It is not recorded whose cells these are; they may come from a transplant donor.

The gene calls are TRBV20-1 and TRBJ1-1; maybe TRBD1 (5 bases). V was cut by 5 bases and J by 1 base, with 14 bases left in between. In germline, CDR1 is DFQATT, CDR2 SNEGSKA (reference sequence). The CDR3 runs 14 residues. The CDR3 here is CSAPQIGANTEAFF. CDR3 in DNA: TGCAGTGCTCCCCAGATAGGGGCGAACACTGAAGCTTTCTTT.

A few counts support this clonotype. The J gene is TRBJ1-4, the V gene TRBV5-1; D unclear. Germline CDR1 SGHRS, CDR2 YFSETQ. The CDR3 length is 17 residues. Trimming took 0 bases from V and 6 from J, leaving 18 bases between them. The CDR3 region has the DNA TGCGCCAGCAGCTTGGGTGCATTTAGAAATCTCCATGAAAAACTGTTTTTT. Protein product: CASSLGAFRNLHEKLFF.

The CDR3 protein is CASSFQGAKAFF. DNA for the CDR3: TGTGCCAGCAGTTTTCAGGGGGCTAAAGCTTTCTTT. The chain recombines TRBV12-3 or TRBV12-4 with TRBJ1-1; TRBD1 aligns across 8 bases. Trimming cost V 3 bases and J 9 bases; bases outside gene matches: 3. CDR3 length: 12 amino acids.